A selection of T cell receptor beta chains follows, all from one sample in a study of blood T cell repertoires in COVID-19. Profiled with immunoSEQ multiplex PCR; TCRdb holds only in-frame clones, not every one. The sample has approximately 84,000 clones, about 90% seen once. The sequenced sample was peripheral blood. Receptors were obtained from a human donor with active COVID-19. The donor label of this sample is uncertain. Both conserved end residues are part of each CDR3. Fields, in order: clone size, V gene, J gene, CDR3 length, D gene, CDR3 protein, CDR3 DNA. The D gene is left open where the match is weak. Only part of the rows carry a size: once, few, many, or a class if the clone is expanded.

>NA|TRBV3-1/TRBV3-2|TRBJ1-6|15|TRBD1
CASSQVHRGNSPLHF
TGTGCCAGCAGCCAAGTACACAGGGGGAATTCACCCCTCCACTTT
>NA|TRBV5-4|TRBJ2-1|14|TRBD2
CASSPGTSSDEQFF
TGTGCCAGCAGCCCCGGGACTAGCTCGGATGAGCAGTTCTTC
>NA|TRBV7-9|TRBJ2-7|14|NA
CASSKRTRGQEQYF
TGTGCCAGCAGCAAAAGGACCAGAGGACAGGAGCAGTACTTC
>NA|TRBV7-7|TRBJ2-5|14|TRBD1
CASSLKGAQETQYF
TGTGCCAGCAGCTTAAAGGGGGCGCAAGAGACCCAGTACTTC
>NA|TRBV27|TRBJ2-1|16|TRBD2
CASSPGLAVTYNEQFF
TGTGCCAGCAGTCCCGGACTAGCGGTAACCTACAATGAGCAGTTCTTC
>NA|TRBV18|TRBJ2-7|12|NA
CASSGRQDEQYF
TGTGCCAGCTCAGGCCGACAGGACGAGCAGTACTTC
>few|TRBV7-7|TRBJ2-1|16|TRBD2
CASSLTRGGGGNEQFF
TGTGCTAGCAGCTTAACTCGCGGGGGTGGGGGTAATGAGCAGTTCTTC
>NA|TRBV5-1|TRBJ1-4|13|TRBD1
CASRQGAGEKLFF
TGCGCCAGCCGACAGGGGGCTGGGGAAAAACTGTTTTTT
>NA|TRBV7-2|TRBJ2-1|16|TRBD2
CASSQISGGAYNEQFF
TGTGCCAGCAGCCAGATTAGCGGGGGCGCCTACAATGAGCAGTTCTTC
>once|TRBV7-6|TRBJ2-7|17|TRBD1
CASSLRRNRHRGYEQYF
TGTGCCAGCAGCTTAAGGCGGAACAGGCACAGGGGCTACGAGCAGTACTTC
>NA|TRBV24-1|TRBJ2-5|19|TRBD1
CATSGPQTRTGGIQETQYF
TGTGCCACCAGTGGCCCTCAAACTAGGACAGGGGGAATACAAGAGACCCAGTACTTC
>NA|TRBV6-2/TRBV6-3|TRBJ2-7|18|TRBD1
CASSYIWGQGERSYEQYF
TGTGCCAGCAGTTACATATGGGGACAGGGTGAGAGGTCCTACGAGCAGTACTTC
>NA|TRBV12-2|TRBJ2-7|15|NA
CASRVTPGHSYEQYF
TGTGCAAGTCGGGTAACCCCGGGACACTCCTACGAGCAGTACTTC
>NA|TRBV2|TRBJ1-6|15|NA
CASISSERPNSPLHF
TGTGCCAGCATCTCCAGCGAGAGACCCAATTCACCCCTCCACTTT
>once|TRBV2|TRBJ1-6|15|NA
CASRGRQLADSPLHF
TGTGCCAGCAGAGGGAGACAGTTAGCGGATTCACCCCTCCACTTT
>NA|TRBV7-2|TRBJ1-1|14|NA
CASSAGHGYTEAFF
TGTGCCAGCAGCGCAGGACACGGATACACTGAAGCTTTCTTT
>NA|TRBV27|TRBJ2-5|14|TRBD1
CASSPSTGWETQYF
TGTGCCAGCAGTCCCTCGACAGGGTGGGAGACCCAGTACTTC
>NA|TRBV11-3|TRBJ2-1|15|TRBD1
CASSPGQGSYNEQFF
TGTGCCAGCAGCCCGGGACAGGGCTCCTACAATGAGCAGTTCTTC
>NA|TRBV27|TRBJ1-1|18|TRBD1
CASSLRAQGADRNTEAFF
TGTGCCAGCAGTTTGCGGGCACAGGGGGCGGATAGGAACACTGAAGCTTTCTTT
>NA|TRBV29-1|TRBJ2-7|12|NA
CSVKRTNYEQYF
TGCAGCGTTAAACGGACTAACTACGAGCAGTACTTC
>NA|TRBV19|TRBJ2-3|15|NA
CASSSGGEITDTQYF
TGTGCCAGTAGTAGTGGCGGGGAAATCACAGATACGCAGTATTTT
>NA|TRBV10-3|TRBJ1-1|16|NA
CAIKEEGRTSNTEAFF
TGTGCCATCAAAGAGGAGGGACGCACATCGAACACTGAAGCTTTCTTT
>NA|TRBV18|TRBJ1-3|16|NA
CASSPQSYSPGNTIYF
TGTGCCAGCTCACCACAGTCATACTCGCCTGGAAACACCATATATTTT
>NA|TRBV5-1|TRBJ1-1|15|NA
CASSLEWVREGEAFF
TGCGCCAGCAGCTTGGAATGGGTCAGGGAAGGTGAAGCTTTCTTT
>NA|TRBV27|TRBJ2-5|14|NA
CASRPTLGGETQYF
TGTGCCAGCAGACCTACTCTGGGGGGAGAGACCCAGTACTTC
>NA|TRBV6-5|TRBJ1-6|15|TRBD1
CASSRPGQGHSPLHF
TGTGCCAGCAGCCGCCCGGGACAGGGACATTCACCCCTCCACTTT
>NA|TRBV3-1/TRBV3-2|TRBJ2-3|19|TRBD1
CASSQDLLDRGFITDTQYF
TGTGCCAGCAGCCAAGATTTATTGGACAGGGGTTTTATCACAGATACGCAGTATTTT
>NA|TRBV30|TRBJ1-5|13|NA
CAWSQARNQPQHF
TGTGCCTGGTCCCAGGCACGGAATCAGCCCCAGCATTTT
>NA|TRBV9|TRBJ1-1|16|TRBD1
CASSYLSRTGNTEAFF
TGTGCCAGCAGCTACTTATCTAGGACAGGGAACACTGAAGCTTTCTTT
>NA|TRBV3-1/TRBV3-2|TRBJ2-7|13|NA
CASSQISSYEQYF
TGTGCCAGCAGCCAGATCAGCTCCTACGAGCAGTACTTC